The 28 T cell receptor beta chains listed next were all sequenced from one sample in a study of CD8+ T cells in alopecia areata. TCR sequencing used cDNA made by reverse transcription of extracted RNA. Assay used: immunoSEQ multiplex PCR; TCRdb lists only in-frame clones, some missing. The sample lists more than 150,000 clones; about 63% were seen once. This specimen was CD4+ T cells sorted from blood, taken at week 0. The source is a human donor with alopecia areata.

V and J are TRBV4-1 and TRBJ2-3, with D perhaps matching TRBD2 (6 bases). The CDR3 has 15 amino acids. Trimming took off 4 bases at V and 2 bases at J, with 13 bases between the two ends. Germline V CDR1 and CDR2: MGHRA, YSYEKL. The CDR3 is CASSLSGLATDTQYF. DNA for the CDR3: TGCGCCAGCAGCCTTAGCGGACTCGCCACAGATACGCAGTATTTT.

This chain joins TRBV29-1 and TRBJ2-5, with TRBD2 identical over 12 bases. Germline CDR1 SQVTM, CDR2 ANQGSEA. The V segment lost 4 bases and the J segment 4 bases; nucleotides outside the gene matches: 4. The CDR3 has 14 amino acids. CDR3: CSVGTSGVGETQYF. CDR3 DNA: TGCAGCGTTGGGACTAGCGGGGTAGGAGAGACCCAGTACTTC.

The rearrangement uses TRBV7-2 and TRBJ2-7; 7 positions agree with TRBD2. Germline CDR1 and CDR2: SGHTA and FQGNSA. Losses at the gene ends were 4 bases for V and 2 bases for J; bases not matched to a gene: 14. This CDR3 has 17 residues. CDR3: CASSSEMSAGIPYEQYF. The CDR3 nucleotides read TGTGCCAGCAGCTCCGAGATGTCAGCGGGGATTCCCTACGAGCAGTACTTC.

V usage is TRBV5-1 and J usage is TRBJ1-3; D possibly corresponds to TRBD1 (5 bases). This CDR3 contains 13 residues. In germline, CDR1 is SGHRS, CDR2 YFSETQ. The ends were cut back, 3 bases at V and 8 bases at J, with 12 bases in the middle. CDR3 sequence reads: CASSSSPGDTIYF. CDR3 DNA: TGCGCCAGCAGCTCCTCGCCGGGGGACACCATATATTTT.

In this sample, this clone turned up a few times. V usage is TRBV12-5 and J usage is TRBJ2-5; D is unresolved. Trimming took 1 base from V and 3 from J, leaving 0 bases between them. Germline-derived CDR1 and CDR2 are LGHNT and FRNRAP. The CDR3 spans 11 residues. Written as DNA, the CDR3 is TGTGCTAGTGGTTTGGAAGAGACCCAGTACTTC. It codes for CASGLEETQYF.

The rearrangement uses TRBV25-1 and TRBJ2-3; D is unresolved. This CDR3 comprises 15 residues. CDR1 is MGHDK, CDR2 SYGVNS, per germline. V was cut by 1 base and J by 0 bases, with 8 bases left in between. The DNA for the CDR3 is TGTGCCAGCAGTGAATTTGTGGGGAGCACAGATACGCAGTATTTT. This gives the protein CASSEFVGSTDTQYF.

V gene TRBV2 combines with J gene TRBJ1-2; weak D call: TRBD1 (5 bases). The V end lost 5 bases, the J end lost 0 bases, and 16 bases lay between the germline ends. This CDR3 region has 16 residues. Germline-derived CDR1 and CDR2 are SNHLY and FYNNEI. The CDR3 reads CASSPTAAHPNYGYTF. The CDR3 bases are TGTGCCAGCAGTCCGACAGCTGCACATCCTAACTATGGCTACACCTTC.

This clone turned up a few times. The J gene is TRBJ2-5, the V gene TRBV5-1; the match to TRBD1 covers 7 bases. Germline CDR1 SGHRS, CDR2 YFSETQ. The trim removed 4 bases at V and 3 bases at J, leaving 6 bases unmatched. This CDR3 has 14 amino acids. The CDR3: CASSHGQDKETQYF. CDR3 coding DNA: TGCGCCAGCAGCCACGGACAGGATAAAGAGACCCAGTACTTC.

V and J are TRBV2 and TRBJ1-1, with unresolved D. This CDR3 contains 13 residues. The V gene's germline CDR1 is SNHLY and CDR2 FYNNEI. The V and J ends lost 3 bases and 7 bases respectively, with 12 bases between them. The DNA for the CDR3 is TGTGCCAGCAGTGAGGCTGTGGGCGGTGAAGCTTTCTTT. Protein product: CASSEAVGGEAFF.

CDR3 in amino acids: CAVTSGGTNSYEQYF. For the CDR3, the DNA is TGTGCCGTAACTAGCGGGGGGACAAACTCCTACGAGCAGTACTTC. The genes are TRBV30 and TRBJ2-7, with TRBD2 matching over 12 bases. The germline V gene encodes CDR1 GTSNPN and CDR2 SVGIG (reference sequence). The V segment lost 8 bases and the J segment 0 bases; nucleotides outside the gene matches: 8. The CDR3 is 15 residues long.

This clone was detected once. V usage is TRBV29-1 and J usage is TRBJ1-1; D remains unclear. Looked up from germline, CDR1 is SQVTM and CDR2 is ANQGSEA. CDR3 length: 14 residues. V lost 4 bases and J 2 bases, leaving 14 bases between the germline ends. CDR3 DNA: TGCAGCGTTGTTCCAGCCTTTATAAACACTGAAGCTTTCTTT. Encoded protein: CSVVPAFINTEAFF.

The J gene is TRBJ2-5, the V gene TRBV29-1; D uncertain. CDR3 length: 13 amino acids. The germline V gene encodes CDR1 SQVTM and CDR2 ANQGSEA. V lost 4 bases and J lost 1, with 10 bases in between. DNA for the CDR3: TGCAGCGTTGGGCGACGGCTCCAAGAGACCCAGTACTTC. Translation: CSVGRRLQETQYF.

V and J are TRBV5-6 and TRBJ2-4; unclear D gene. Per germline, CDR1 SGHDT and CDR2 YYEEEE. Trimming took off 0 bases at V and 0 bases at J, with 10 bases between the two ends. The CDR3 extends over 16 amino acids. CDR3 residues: CASSLDGKRAKNIQYF. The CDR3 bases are TGTGCCAGCAGCTTGGATGGGAAGAGAGCCAAAAACATTCAGTACTTC. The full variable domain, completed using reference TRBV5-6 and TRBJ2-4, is DAGVTQSPTHLIKTRGQQVTLRCSPKSGHDTVSWYQQALGQGPQFIFQYYEEEERQRGNFPDRFSGHQFPNYSSELNVNALLLGDSALYLCASSLDGKRAKNIQYFGAGTRLSVL.

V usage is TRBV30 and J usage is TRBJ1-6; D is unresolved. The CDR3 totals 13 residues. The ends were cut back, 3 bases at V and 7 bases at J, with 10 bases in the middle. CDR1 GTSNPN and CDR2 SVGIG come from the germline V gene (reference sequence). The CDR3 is CAWSPSVNSPLHF. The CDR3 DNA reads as TGTGCCTGGAGCCCATCAGTGAATTCACCCCTCCACTTT.

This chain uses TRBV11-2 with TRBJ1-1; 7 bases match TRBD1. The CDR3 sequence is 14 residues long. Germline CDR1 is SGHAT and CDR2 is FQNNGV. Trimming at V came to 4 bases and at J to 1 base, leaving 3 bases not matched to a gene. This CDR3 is CASSWTGPNTEAFF. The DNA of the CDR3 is TGTGCCAGCAGCTGGACAGGACCGAACACTGAAGCTTTCTTT. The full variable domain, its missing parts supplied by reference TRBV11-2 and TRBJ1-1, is EAGVAQSPRYKIIEKRQSVAFWCNPISGHATLYWYQQILGQGPKLLIQFQNNGVVDDSQLPKDRFSAERLKGVDSTLKIQPAKLEDSAVYLCASSWTGPNTEAFFGQGTRLTVV.

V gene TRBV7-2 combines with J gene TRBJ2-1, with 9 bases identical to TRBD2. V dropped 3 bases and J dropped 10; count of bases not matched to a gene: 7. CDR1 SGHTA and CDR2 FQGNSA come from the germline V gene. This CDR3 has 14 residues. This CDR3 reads CASSLGLAGIEQFF. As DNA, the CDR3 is TGTGCCAGCAGCTTGGGGCTAGCGGGGATAGAGCAGTTCTTC.

The CDR3 sequence is CASSLPPQGGARPYNEQFF. For the CDR3, the DNA is TGTGCCAGCAGCTTACCCCCCCAGGGCGGGGCAAGGCCCTACAATGAGCAGTTCTTC. V gene TRBV7-9 combines with J gene TRBJ2-1; maybe TRBD2 (6 bases). The V and J ends lost 2 bases and 2 bases respectively, with 22 bases between them. Germline assignment: CDR1 SEHNR and CDR2 FQNEAQ (reference sequence). The CDR3 consists of 19 residues.

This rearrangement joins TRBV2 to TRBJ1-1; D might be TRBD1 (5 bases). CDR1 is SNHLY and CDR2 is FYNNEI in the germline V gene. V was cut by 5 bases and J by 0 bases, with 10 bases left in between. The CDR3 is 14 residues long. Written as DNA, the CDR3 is TGTGCCAGCAGTCGGGACGGACTGAACACTGAAGCTTTCTTT. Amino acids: CASSRDGLNTEAFF.

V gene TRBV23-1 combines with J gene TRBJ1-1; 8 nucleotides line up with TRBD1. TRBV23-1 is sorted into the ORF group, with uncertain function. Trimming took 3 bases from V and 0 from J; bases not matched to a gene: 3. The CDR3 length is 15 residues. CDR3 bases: TGCGCCAGCAGTCATGCAGGGGGCGTGAACACTGAAGCTTTCTTT. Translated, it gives CASSHAGGVNTEAFF.

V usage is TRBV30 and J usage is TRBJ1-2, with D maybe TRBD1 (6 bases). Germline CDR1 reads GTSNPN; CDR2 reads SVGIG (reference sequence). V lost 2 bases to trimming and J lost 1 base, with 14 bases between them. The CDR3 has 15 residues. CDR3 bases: TGTGCCTGGAGTCCCATGGGGGGCTATAACTATGGCTACACCTTC. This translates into CAWSPMGGYNYGYTF.

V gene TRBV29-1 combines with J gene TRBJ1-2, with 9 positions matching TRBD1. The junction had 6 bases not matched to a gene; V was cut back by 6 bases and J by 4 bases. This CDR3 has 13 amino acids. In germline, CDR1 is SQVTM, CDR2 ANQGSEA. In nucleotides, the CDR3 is TGCAGCGTGGGACAGGGTCAGAGCTATGGCTACACCTTC. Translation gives CSVGQGQSYGYTF. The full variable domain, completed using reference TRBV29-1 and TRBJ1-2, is SAVISQKPSRDICQRGTSLTIQCQVDSQVTMMFWYRQQPGQSLTLIATANQGSEATYESGFVIDKFPISRPNLTFSTLTVSNMSPEDSSIYLCSVGQGQSYGYTFGSGTRLTVV.

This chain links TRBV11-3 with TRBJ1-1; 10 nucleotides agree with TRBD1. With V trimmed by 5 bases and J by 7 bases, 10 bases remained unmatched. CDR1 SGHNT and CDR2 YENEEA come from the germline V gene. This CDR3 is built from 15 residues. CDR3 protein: CASSERTGGNGEAFF. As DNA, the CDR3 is TGTGCCAGCAGCGAAAGGACAGGGGGGAACGGTGAAGCTTTCTTT.

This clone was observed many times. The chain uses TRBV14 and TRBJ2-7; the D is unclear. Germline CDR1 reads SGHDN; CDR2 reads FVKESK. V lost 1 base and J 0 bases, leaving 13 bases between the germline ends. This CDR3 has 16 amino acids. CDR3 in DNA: TGTGCCAGCAGCCAAGGATGGTATGGAGTCTCCTACGAGCAGTACTTC. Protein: CASSQGWYGVSYEQYF.

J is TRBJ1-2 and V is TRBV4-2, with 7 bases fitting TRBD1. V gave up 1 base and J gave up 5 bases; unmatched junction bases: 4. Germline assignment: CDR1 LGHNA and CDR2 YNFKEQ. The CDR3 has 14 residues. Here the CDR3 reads CASSQGQGTYGYTF. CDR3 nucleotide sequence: TGTGCCAGCAGCCAAGGACAGGGAACATATGGCTACACCTTC.

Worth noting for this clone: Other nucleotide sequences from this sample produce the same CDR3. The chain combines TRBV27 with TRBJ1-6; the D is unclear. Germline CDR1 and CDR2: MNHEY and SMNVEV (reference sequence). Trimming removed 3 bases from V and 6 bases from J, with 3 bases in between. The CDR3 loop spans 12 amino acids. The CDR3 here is CASSFSNSPLHF. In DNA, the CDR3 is TGTGCCAGCAGTTTTTCTAATTCACCCCTCCACTTT.

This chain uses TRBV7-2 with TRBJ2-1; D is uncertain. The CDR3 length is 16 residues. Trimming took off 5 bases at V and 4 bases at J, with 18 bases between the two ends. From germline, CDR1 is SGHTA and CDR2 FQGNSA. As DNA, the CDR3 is TGTGCCAGCAGCGTCCGGGCTACCAAGGGATACAATGAGCAGTTCTTC. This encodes CASSVRATKGYNEQFF.

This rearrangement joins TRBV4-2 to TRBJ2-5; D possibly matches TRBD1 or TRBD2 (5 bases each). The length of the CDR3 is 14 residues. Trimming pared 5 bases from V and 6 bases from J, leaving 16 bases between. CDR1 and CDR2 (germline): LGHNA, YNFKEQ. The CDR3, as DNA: TGTGCCAGCAGCGGCACCGGGGACCTGAAGACCCAGTACTTC. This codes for CASSGTGDLKTQYF.

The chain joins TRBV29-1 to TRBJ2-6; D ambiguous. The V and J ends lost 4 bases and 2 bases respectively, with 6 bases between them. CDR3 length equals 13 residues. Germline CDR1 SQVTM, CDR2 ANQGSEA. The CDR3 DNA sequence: TGCAGCGTTGGGATGACTGGGGCCAACGTCCTGACTTTC. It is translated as CSVGMTGANVLTF.